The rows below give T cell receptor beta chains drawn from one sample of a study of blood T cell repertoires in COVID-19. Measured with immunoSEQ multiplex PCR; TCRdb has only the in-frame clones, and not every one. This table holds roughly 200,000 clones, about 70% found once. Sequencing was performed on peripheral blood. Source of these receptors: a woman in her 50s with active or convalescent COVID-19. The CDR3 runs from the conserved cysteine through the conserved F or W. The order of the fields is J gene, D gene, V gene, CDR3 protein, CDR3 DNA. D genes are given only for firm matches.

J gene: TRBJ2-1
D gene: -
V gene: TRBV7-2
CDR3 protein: CASLTGYNYNEQFF
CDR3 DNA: TGTGCCAGCCTAACAGGGTATAACTACAATGAGCAGTTCTTC

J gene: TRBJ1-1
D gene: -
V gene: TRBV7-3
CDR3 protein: CASSFSVNTEAFF
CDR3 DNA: TGTGCCAGCAGCTTTTCAGTGAACACTGAAGCTTTCTTT

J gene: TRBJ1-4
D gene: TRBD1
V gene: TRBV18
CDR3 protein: CASSPLLGQGFRDEKLFF
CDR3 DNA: TGTGCCAGCTCACCATTATTGGGACAGGGGTTTCGCGATGAAAAACTGTTTTTT

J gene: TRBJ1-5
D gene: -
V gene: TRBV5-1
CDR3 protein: CASSLGTRGNQPQHF
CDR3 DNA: TGCGCCAGCAGCTTAGGGACAAGGGGCAATCAGCCCCAGCATTTT

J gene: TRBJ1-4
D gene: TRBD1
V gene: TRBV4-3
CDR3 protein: CASSQDDVRGILATNEKLFF
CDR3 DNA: TGCGCCAGCAGCCAAGATGACGTCAGGGGGATATTGGCGACTAATGAAAAACTGTTTTTT

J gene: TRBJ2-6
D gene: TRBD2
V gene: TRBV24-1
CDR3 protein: CATSDSGGSGANVLTF
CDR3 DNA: TGTGCCACCAGTGATTCGGGGGGCTCTGGGGCCAACGTCCTGACTTTC

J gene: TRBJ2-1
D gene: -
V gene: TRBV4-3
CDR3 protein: CASRRGRATYNEQFF
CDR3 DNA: TGCGCCAGCCGGCGGGGGCGGGCTACCTACAATGAGCAGTTCTTC

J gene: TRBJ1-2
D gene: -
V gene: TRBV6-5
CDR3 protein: CASRQSVNYGYTF
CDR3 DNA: TGTGCCAGCCGACAGTCTGTTAACTATGGCTACACCTTC

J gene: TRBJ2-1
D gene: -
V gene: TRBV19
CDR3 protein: CASSHVSGGVVHREQFF
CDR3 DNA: TGTGCCAGTAGCCATGTATCCGGGGGAGTCGTCCATCGGGAGCAGTTCTTC

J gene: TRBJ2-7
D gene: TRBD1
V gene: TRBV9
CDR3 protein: CASSAGIGTGSYEQYF
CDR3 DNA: TGTGCCAGCAGCGCCGGAATAGGGACAGGGTCCTACGAGCAGTACTTC